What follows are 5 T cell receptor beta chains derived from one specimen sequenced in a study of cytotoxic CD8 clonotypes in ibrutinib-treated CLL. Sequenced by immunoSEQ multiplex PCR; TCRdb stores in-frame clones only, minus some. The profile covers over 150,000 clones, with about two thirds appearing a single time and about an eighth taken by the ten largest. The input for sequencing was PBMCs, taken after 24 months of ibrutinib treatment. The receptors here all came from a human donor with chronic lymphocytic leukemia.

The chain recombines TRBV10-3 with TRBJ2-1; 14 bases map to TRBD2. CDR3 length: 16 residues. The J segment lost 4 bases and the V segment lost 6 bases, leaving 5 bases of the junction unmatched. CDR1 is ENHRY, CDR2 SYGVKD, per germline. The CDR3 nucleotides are TGTGCCATCAGCGGGACTAGCGGGAGTACGTACAATGAGCAGTTCTTC. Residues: CAISGTSGSTYNEQFF.

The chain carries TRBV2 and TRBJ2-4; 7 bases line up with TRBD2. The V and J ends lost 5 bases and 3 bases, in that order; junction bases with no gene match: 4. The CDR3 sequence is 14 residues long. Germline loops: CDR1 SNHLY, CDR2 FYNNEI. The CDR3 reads CASSSGIGKNIQYF. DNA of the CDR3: TGTGCCAGCAGTAGCGGGATTGGCAAAAACATTCAGTACTTC.

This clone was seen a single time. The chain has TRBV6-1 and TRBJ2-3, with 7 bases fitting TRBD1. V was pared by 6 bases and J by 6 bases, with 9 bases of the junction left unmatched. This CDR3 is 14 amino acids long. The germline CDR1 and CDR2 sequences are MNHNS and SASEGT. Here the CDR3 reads CASSRTRGPDTQYF. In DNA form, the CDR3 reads TGTGCCAGCAGCAGAACGAGGGGGCCCGATACGCAGTATTTT.

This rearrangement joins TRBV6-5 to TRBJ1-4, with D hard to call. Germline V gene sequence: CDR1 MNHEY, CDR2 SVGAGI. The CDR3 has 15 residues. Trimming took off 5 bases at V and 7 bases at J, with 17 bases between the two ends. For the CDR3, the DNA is TGTGCCAGCAGTCGCCTGGAACTGCGGGGTGAAAAACTGTTTTTT. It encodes CASSRLELRGEKLFF.

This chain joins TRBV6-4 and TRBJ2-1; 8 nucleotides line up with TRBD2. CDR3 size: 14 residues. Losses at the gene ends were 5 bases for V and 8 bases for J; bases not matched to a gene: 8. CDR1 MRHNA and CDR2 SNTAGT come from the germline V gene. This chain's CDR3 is CASSNEPGGHEQFF. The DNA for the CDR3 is TGTGCCAGCAGTAACGAGCCGGGAGGGCATGAGCAGTTCTTC.